This T cell receptor (beta chain) was recorded in a study of blood T cell repertoires in COVID-19. The CDR3 has 11 residues. Trimming removed 3 bases at V and 10 bases at J, with 7 bases between. CDR1 and CDR2 from the germline V gene are LGHDT and YNNKEL (reference sequence). Libraries were prepared by immunoSEQ multiplex PCR; TCRdb keeps only in-frame clonotypes and omits some of them. The table has roughly 36,000 clones, approximately 85% seen once. Sequences were obtained from peripheral blood. The sequence derives from a man aged 55-75 years with active COVID-19. The chain is built from TRBV3-1 (or the pseudogene TRBV3-2) and TRBJ2-1; no firm D call. The CDR3 sequence: CASSHSMEQFF. The CDR3 DNA reads TGTGCCAGCAGCCATTCTATGGAGCAGTTCTTC.